The clone carrying this TCR beta chain was seen repeatedly, ten times or more. What it binds is not known. V gave up 5 bases and J gave up 0 bases, with 9 bases separating them. The CDR3 length is 14 residues. Germline V gene lookup returns CDR1 SGHNT and CDR2 YYREEE (reference sequence). The data derive from a study of spatial heterogeneity in lung cancer. The wider study: In the raw reads, each unique TCR and UMI combination was present more than ten times on average. Findings and caveats of the study: Counts that tracked tumor mutation counts were those of expanded intratumoral alpha and beta TCRs.

The time point is: sample taken at primary tumor resection. In the library, each TCR cDNA molecule bore its own unique molecular identifier. Via MiXCR, TCRdb re-called the 5' RACE reads, giving one row per CDR3 protein. The table records over 7,500 distinct CDR3 sequences, around 6% of them present only once. This material consisted of lung tumor tissue, taken at surgery. The TCR originated in a female donor with early-stage non-small cell lung cancer. The chain carries TRBV5-4 and TRBJ1-3, with a possible D match to TRBD1 (6 bases). The CDR3 DNA follows: TGTGCCAGCAGGGGACAAGCCTCTGGAAACACCATATATTTT. Its translation: CASRGQASGNTIYF.